A single sample gave rise to the 31 T cell receptor beta chains below, sequenced in a study of blood T cell repertoires in COVID-19. Generated by immunoSEQ multiplex PCR, the TCRdb table keeps only in-frame clones and is missing some. The repertoire includes fewer than 40,000 clones, over 75% of them detected once, and approximately 30% sits in the top ten. Sequencing input: peripheral blood. These receptors came from a man aged 55 to 70 with acute or convalescent COVID-19.

The V gene is TRBV27, the J gene TRBJ1-2, with a tentative D call TRBD1 (6 bases). This CDR3 region has 14 residues. Germline V gene data show CDR1 as MNHEY and CDR2 as SMNVEV (reference sequence). Between the trimmed V and J ends, which lost 6 bases and 4 bases, there was a span of 15 bases. CDR3 bases: TGTGCCAGCAGAACAGGGAACCAACTCTATGGCTACACCTTC. It translates to CASRTGNQLYGYTF.

Points on this clone: A read error may produce the germline difference seen at one junction end. The chain uses TRBV6-5 and TRBJ1-2, with 7 nucleotides matching TRBD1. Germline CDR1 MNHEY, CDR2 SVGAGI. The CDR3 is made up of 13 amino acids. The CDR3 protein is CASTPKGAGPDIF. The CDR3, as DNA: TGTGCCAGCACTCCTAAGGGGGCAGGACCCGATATCTTC.

The chain links TRBV5-1 to TRBJ1-1; possibly TRBD1 for D (5 bases). Per germline, CDR1 SGHRS and CDR2 YFSETQ. V lost 7 bases and J lost 0, with 13 bases in between. The CDR3 runs to 14 residues. The CDR3 DNA reads TGCGCCAGCCACCGCGCGGGGGTGAACACTGAAGCTTTCTTT. It codes for CASHRAGVNTEAFF.

The rearrangement joins TRBV5-1 to TRBJ1-6; 8 nucleotides agree with TRBD1. J gave up 13 bases and V 4 bases, and 7 bases lay outside the gene matches. Germline-derived CDR1 and CDR2 are SGHRS and YFSETQ. This CDR3 has 13 amino acids. CDR3 in DNA: TGCGCCAGCAGCGCGGACAGGGTAGCGCCCCTCCACTTT. Protein: CASSADRVAPLHF.

The chain has TRBV5-1 and TRBJ1-1; D not certain. This CDR3 is 13 amino acids long. The V end lost 0 bases, the J end lost 1 base, and 4 bases lay between the germline ends. Germline V gene lookup returns CDR1 SGHRS and CDR2 YFSETQ. The CDR3 nucleotides are TGCGCCAGCAGCTTGGCAGGGAACACTGAAGCTTTCTTT. Translation: CASSLAGNTEAFF.

This clone was picked up a small number of times. The chain recombines TRBV4-1 with TRBJ2-3; weak D call: TRBD2 (6 bases). V lost 5 bases and J lost 2, with 11 bases in between. In germline, CDR1 is MGHRA, CDR2 YSYEKL. This CDR3 has 14 amino acids. CDR3 DNA: TGCGCCAGCAGCATCGGGGACTCCACAGATACGCAGTATTTT. This encodes CASSIGDSTDTQYF.

This clone has a single count. The gene calls are TRBV6-5 and TRBJ1-5; possible D gene TRBD1, 6 bases. V lost 6 bases to trimming and J lost 7 bases, with 16 bases between them. This CDR3 contains 14 residues. Germline CDR1 is MNHEY and CDR2 is SVGAGI. CDR3 amino acids: CASRIQGNQQPQHF. The CDR3 nucleotides read TGTGCCAGCAGGATACAGGGCAATCAACAGCCCCAGCATTTT.

The chain carries TRBV11-3 and TRBJ1-2, with TRBD1 matching over 8 bases. The V and J ends lost 5 bases and 4 bases, in that order; junction bases with no gene match: 12. CDR1 is SGHNT, CDR2 YENEEA, per germline. The CDR3 spans 16 residues. CDR3 loop: CASSPGRGRGSYGYTF. CDR3 coding DNA: TGTGCCAGCAGCCCTGGCAGGGGGCGCGGGAGCTATGGCTACACCTTC.

The chain links TRBV4-1 to TRBJ2-7; 10 bases align to TRBD1. The CDR3 runs 19 residues. CDR1 and CDR2 from the germline V gene are MGHRA and YSYEKL. J was trimmed by 9 bases and V by 4 bases; bases with no gene match: 24. The CDR3 nucleotides read TGCGCCAGCAGCCCCCCAGGCGGGACAGGGGACCTATTGGGGTGGGGGCAGTACTTC. Translating it yields CASSPPGGTGDLLGWGQYF.

The chain has TRBV5-1 and TRBJ2-1, with D possibly matching TRBD2 (6 bases). The V end was cut by 2 bases, the J end by 2 bases, with 8 bases between. From germline, CDR1 is SGHRS and CDR2 YFSETQ. The length of the CDR3 is 14 residues. CDR3 loop: CASSLSSAYNEQFF. The DNA for the CDR3 is TGCGCCAGCAGCTTATCTAGCGCCTACAATGAGCAGTTCTTC.

This chain connects TRBV9 to TRBJ2-7, with 10 bases aligning to TRBD2. The germline V gene encodes CDR1 SGDLS and CDR2 YYNGEE. V gave up 2 bases and J gave up 1 base; unmatched junction bases: 3. This CDR3 is 15 amino acids long. The CDR3 region is CASSVGLAESYEQYF. CDR3 DNA sequence: TGTGCCAGCAGCGTTGGACTAGCGGAGTCCTACGAGCAGTACTTC.

This chain uses TRBV29-1 with TRBJ2-2; D is possibly TRBD2 (6 bases). Germline CDR1 and CDR2: SQVTM and ANQGSEA. The CDR3 length is 15 residues. V was shortened by 5 bases and J by 5 bases, with 18 bases between the two germline ends. CDR3 amino acids: CSVRYRGLQTGELFF. CDR3 nucleotides: TGCAGCGTTCGTTACCGGGGACTTCAGACCGGGGAGCTGTTTTTT.

The V call is TRBV7-2, the J call TRBJ2-5, with 8 bases that match TRBD2. Germline trimming cut 7 bases from V and 11 bases from J; bases unmatched to any gene: 15. Germline V gene sequence: CDR1 SGHTA, CDR2 FQGNSA. This CDR3 has 14 amino acids. CDR3 nucleotides: TGTGCCAGCACTCCGGGGGGGGGCCGAGGTATTCAGTACTTC. As protein: CASTPGGGRGIQYF.

The chain joins TRBV10-1 to TRBJ2-5; 9 nucleotides line up with TRBD2. Per the germline V gene, CDR1 is WNHNN and CDR2 is SYGVQD (reference sequence). Unmatched junction bases numbered 4, after V lost 5 bases and J lost 0 bases. The CDR3 runs to 15 residues. Here the CDR3 reads CASSRLAGNQETQYF. CDR3 in DNA: TGCGCCAGCAGTCGGCTAGCGGGGAACCAAGAGACCCAGTACTTC.

The CDR3 region has the DNA TGTGCCAGCAGCCAAGAGGAGAGTCAGCCCCAGCATTTT. This gives the protein CASSQEESQPQHF. This sequence joins TRBV3-1 (or the pseudogene TRBV3-2) and TRBJ1-5; D not certain. Germline values: CDR1 LGHDT, CDR2 YNNKEL (reference sequence). The CDR3 runs to 13 residues. Trimming cost V 0 bases and J 6 bases, with 6 bases left between them.

V and J are TRBV24-1 and TRBJ2-3, with 7 bases aligning to TRBD1. The trim removed 11 bases at V and 1 base at J, leaving 5 bases unmatched. The CDR3 sequence is 13 residues long. Per germline, CDR1 KGHDR and CDR2 SFDVKD. The DNA of the CDR3 is TGTGCCATAGGGACAGAAGGCACAGATACGCAGTATTTT. Amino acids: CAIGTEGTDTQYF.

This clone has only a few counts. The J gene is TRBJ2-7, the V gene TRBV20-1; 7 positions agree with TRBD1. The CDR3 has 13 amino acids. Trimming removed 3 bases from V and 2 bases from J; junction bases left unmatched: 4. Germline V gene lookup returns CDR1 DFQATT and CDR2 SNEGSKA (reference sequence). In DNA, the CDR3 is TGCAGTGCTAGTGGGGACAGCACCTACGAGCAGTACTTC. It translates to CSASGDSTYEQYF.

This chain links TRBV18 with TRBJ2-4; the match to TRBD1 covers 12 bases. The length of the CDR3 is 20 residues. Germline V gene sequence: CDR1 KGHSH, CDR2 LQKENI. V lost 2 bases, J lost 0 bases, and 11 bases stayed unmatched. The CDR3 spells CASSPLGTGGPSGAKNIQYF. CDR3 coding DNA: TGTGCCAGCTCACCATTGGGGACAGGGGGCCCTAGCGGAGCCAAAAACATTCAGTACTTC.

The rearrangement uses TRBV3-1 (or the pseudogene TRBV3-2) and TRBJ2-5; the D is unclear. Trimming took off 6 bases at V and 4 bases at J, with 12 bases between the two ends. Germline lookup yields CDR1 LGHDT and CDR2 YNNKEL (reference sequence). The CDR3 spans 13 residues. The CDR3 protein is CASSPLEGETQYF. The CDR3 bases are TGTGCCAGCAGTCCCCTAGAAGGAGAGACCCAGTACTTC.

This clone was detected only a few times. V usage is TRBV7-8 and J usage is TRBJ2-5; 7 positions match TRBD1. The CDR3 contains 14 residues. The V segment lost 2 bases and the J segment 1 base; nucleotides outside the gene matches: 1. Germline assignment: CDR1 SGHVS and CDR2 FQNEAQ. CDR3 in amino acids: CASSLRDSQETQYF. The CDR3 coding sequence is TGTGCCAGCAGCTTAAGGGACAGCCAAGAGACCCAGTACTTC.

CDR3 sequence (DNA): TGTGCCAGCAGGGGGACAGCCCGCAATCAGCCCCAGCATTTT. Its translation: CASRGTARNQPQHF. This rearrangement joins TRBV6-5 to TRBJ1-5; TRBD1 matches 7 bases. The germline CDR1 and CDR2 sequences are MNHEY and SVGAGI. The CDR3 consists of 14 residues. The V gene end was trimmed by 6 bases and the J gene end by 2 bases; junction bases not matched to a gene: 4.

The chain employs TRBV6-2 or TRBV6-3 and TRBJ2-5; the match to TRBD2 covers 10 bases. V gave up 7 bases and J gave up 3 bases; unmatched junction bases: 29. From germline, CDR1 is MNHEY and CDR2 SVGEGT. There are 22 residues in the CDR3. The CDR3 DNA follows: TGTGCCAGCACCCCATTACCGCGGACAAGCACTGCACTAGCGGGACTTAAAGAGACCCAGTACTTC. It yields the protein CASTPLPRTSTALAGLKETQYF.

The CDR3 region is CASSLTEFNSPLHF. The DNA for the CDR3 is TGTGCCAGTAGTTTGACAGAATTTAATTCACCCCTCCACTTT. V usage is TRBV19 and J usage is TRBJ1-6; tentatively, D is TRBD1 (5 bases). The germline V gene encodes CDR1 LNHDA and CDR2 SQIVND (reference sequence). This CDR3 contains 14 residues. Trimming removed 5 bases from V and 6 bases from J, with 11 bases in between.

The gene calls are TRBV11-3 and TRBJ1-2; the D gene is possibly TRBD1 (6 bases). Deletions cut 5 bases from V and 3 bases from J, with 19 bases between. The CDR3 is made up of 16 amino acids. CDR1 SGHNT and CDR2 YENEEA come from the germline V gene. CDR3 amino acids: CASSPPGISGDYGYTF. CDR3 DNA: TGTGCCAGCAGCCCTCCGGGGATTTCAGGGGACTATGGCTACACCTTC. Using reference TRBV11-3 and TRBJ1-2 for the parts outside the CDR3, the full variable domain is EAGVVQSPRYKIIEKKQPVAFWCNPISGHNTLYWYLQNLGQGPELLIRYENEEAVDDSQLPKDRFSAERLKGVDSTLKIQPAELGDSAVYLCASSPPGISGDYGYTFGSGTRLTVV.

The chain employs TRBV5-1 and TRBJ1-3; 8 bases match TRBD1. The CDR3 contains 14 residues. Germline V gives CDR1 SGHRS, CDR2 YFSETQ. With 3 bases clipped from V and 4 bases from J, the junction kept 3 bases outside the gene matches. Here the CDR3 reads CASSSTGAGNTIYF. The CDR3, as DNA: TGCGCCAGCAGCTCGACAGGGGCGGGAAACACCATATATTTT.

This chain joins TRBV7-2 and TRBJ2-3; D ambiguous. This CDR3 spans 12 amino acids. Looked up from germline, CDR1 is SGHTA and CDR2 is FQGNSA. V was shortened by 3 bases and J by 6 bases, with 7 bases between the two germline ends. The CDR3 bases are TGTGCCAGCAGCTTTTTCTCGGATACGCAGTATTTT. This gives the protein CASSFFSDTQYF.

This chain uses TRBV7-9 with TRBJ1-3; tentative D call: TRBD1 (5 bases). V dropped 5 bases and J dropped 0 bases, with 8 bases sitting between them. This CDR3 region has 14 residues. Germline loops: CDR1 SEHNR, CDR2 FQNEAQ (reference sequence). CDR3 sequence (DNA): TGTGCCAGCAGCGGAAGGGGCTCTGGAAACACCATATATTTT. As protein: CASSGRGSGNTIYF.

The chain is built from TRBV4-1 and TRBJ2-7; 9 bases match TRBD2. V shed 0 bases and J 0 bases; nucleotides not matched to a gene: 3. Germline CDR1 and CDR2: MGHRA and YSYEKL. This CDR3 is 16 amino acids long. Written as DNA, the CDR3 is TGCGCCAGCAGCCAAGATATTAGCGGGAGCTCCTACGAGCAGTACTTC. Translated: CASSQDISGSSYEQYF.

This chain connects TRBV30 to TRBJ1-1; 12 bases are shared with TRBD1. Germline values: CDR1 GTSNPN, CDR2 SVGIG (reference sequence). This CDR3 comprises 15 residues. The ends lost 4 bases at V and 7 bases at J; junction bases unmatched: 10. This CDR3 reads CAWKPGTGGAFEAFF. The CDR3, as DNA: TGTGCCTGGAAGCCGGGGACAGGGGGCGCTTTTGAAGCTTTCTTT.

This chain links TRBV7-8 with TRBJ2-7; 10 nucleotides match TRBD2. The CDR3 contains 16 residues. Trimming at V came to 5 bases and at J to 0 bases, leaving 7 bases not matched to a gene. Germline values: CDR1 SGHVS, CDR2 FQNEAQ. CDR3 DNA sequence: TGTGCCAGCAGCCAAAGTAGCGGGGGGATCTCCTACGAGCAGTACTTC. This translates into CASSQSSGGISYEQYF.

J is TRBJ1-1 and V is TRBV14; possible D gene TRBD1, 6 bases. Deletions cut 3 bases from V and 1 base from J, with 12 bases between. This CDR3 is built from 15 residues. CDR1 SGHDN and CDR2 FVKESK come from the germline V gene. The CDR3 DNA reads TGTGCCAGCAGCCAGCGAGGGGGAAAGAACACTGAAGCTTTCTTT. Its protein product is CASSQRGGKNTEAFF.